The 23 T cell receptor beta chains in this list originate from one sample, sequenced in a study of identifying expanded T cells in peripheral blood. The table came from immunoSEQ multiplex PCR; TCRdb's copy has only in-frame clones and leaves some out. Among 50,000 to 60,000 clones listed, around 81% were seen once. Sequencing was done on a sample of blood. All receptors come from a person aged 18 to 75 in good health.

This chain connects TRBV9 to TRBJ2-2; 9 positions match TRBD2. V shed 3 bases, J shed 6 bases, and the junction held 6 bases outside the gene matches. Germline V gene data show CDR1 as SGDLS and CDR2 as YYNGEE. CDR3 size: 15 residues. CDR3 in DNA: TGTGCCAGCAGCGCGAGCGGGGGGCTTGCCGGGGAGCTGTTTTTT. Protein product: CASSASGGLAGELFF.

This clone was observed many times. The V gene is TRBV11-3, the J gene TRBJ2-7, with D perhaps TRBD2 (5 bases). Trimming took off 1 base at V and 1 base at J, with 8 bases between the two ends. CDR1 and CDR2 (germline): SGHNT, YENEEA. The CDR3 consists of 14 residues. The CDR3 spells CASSLVRESYEQYF. The CDR3 nucleotides read TGTGCCAGCAGCTTAGTAAGGGAGTCCTACGAGCAGTACTTC.

This clone came up a few times. The rearrangement joins TRBV9 to TRBJ1-1; no firm D call. V dropped 1 base and J dropped 1 base, with 5 bases sitting between them. The CDR3 has 13 amino acids. From germline, CDR1 is SGDLS and CDR2 YYNGEE. The CDR3 protein is CASSVFQNTEAFF. CDR3 nucleotide sequence: TGTGCCAGCAGCGTATTCCAGAACACTGAAGCTTTCTTT.

V and J are TRBV4-1 and TRBJ1-4, with 8 bases matching TRBD1. Germline CDR1 and CDR2: MGHRA and YSYEKL. The CDR3 extends over 17 amino acids. With V trimmed by 4 bases and J by 0 bases, 7 bases remained unmatched. CDR3 in amino acids: CASSPAPDRATNEKLFF. The CDR3 coding sequence is TGCGCCAGCAGCCCTGCCCCGGACAGGGCAACTAATGAAAAACTGTTTTTT.

The V call is TRBV4-1, the J call TRBJ1-5; 7 bases align to TRBD1. Germline V gene lookup returns CDR1 MGHRA and CDR2 YSYEKL. V lost 0 bases and J lost 4; bases outside the gene matches: 6. The CDR3 length is 16 residues. CDR3 nucleotide sequence: TGCGCCAGCAGCCAAGAAGAAGGGGGCCGGAATCAGCCCCAGCATTTT. Translated: CASSQEEGGRNQPQHF.

The chain carries TRBV4-2 and TRBJ1-2, with D possibly TRBD1 on 5 matching bases. V was trimmed by 0 bases and J by 3 bases, leaving 8 bases between them. The germline V gene has CDR1 LGHNA and CDR2 YNFKEQ. The CDR3 has 14 amino acids. CDR3 amino acids: CASSQEGGDYGYTF. For the CDR3, the DNA is TGTGCCAGCAGCCAAGAAGGAGGGGACTATGGCTACACCTTC.

Only a few counts were recorded for this clone. V and J are TRBV7-6 and TRBJ2-1; 7 bases agree with TRBD2. The CDR3 spans 13 residues. The germline CDR1 and CDR2 sequences are SGHVS and FNYEAQ. The junction had 8 bases not matched to a gene; V was cut back by 9 bases and J by 6 bases. The CDR3 region is CASSGGGGNEQFF. The CDR3 nucleotides are TGTGCCAGTTCCGGCGGGGGTGGCAATGAGCAGTTCTTC. Combining the CDR3 with reference TRBV7-6 and TRBJ2-1 gives the whole variable domain GAGVSQSPRYKVTKRGQDVALRCDPISGHVSLYWYRQALGQGPEFLTYFNYEAQQDKSGLPNDRFSAERPEGSISTLTIQRTEQRDSAMYRCASSGGGGNEQFFGPGTRLTVL.

The gene calls are TRBV6-1 and TRBJ2-1; 8 bases align to TRBD1. The CDR3 is made up of 16 amino acids. Germline trimming cut 2 bases from V and 8 bases from J; bases unmatched to any gene: 11. Germline assignment: CDR1 MNHNS and CDR2 SASEGT. The CDR3 nucleotides read TGTGCCAGCAGTGAACGGACAGGGCGTACCGTTGATGAGCAGTTCTTC. This codes for CASSERTGRTVDEQFF.

V and J are TRBV6-5 and TRBJ2-7; D is unresolved. This CDR3 has 13 residues. Germline CDR1 and CDR2: MNHEY and SVGAGI. V gave up 4 bases and J gave up 4 bases, with 11 bases separating them. This CDR3 is CASSWKGNYEQYF. The CDR3 coding sequence is TGTGCCAGCAGTTGGAAGGGTAATTACGAGCAGTACTTC.

This clone appeared a few times. The chain recombines TRBV11-3 with TRBJ2-7; 13 nucleotides match TRBD2. Germline CDR1 and CDR2: SGHNT and YENEEA. The V and J ends lost 4 bases and 0 bases, in that order; junction bases with no gene match: 12. CDR3 length: 19 amino acids. The CDR3 coding sequence is TGTGCCAGCAGCTGCTTTCGACTAGCGGGGGGCGATAGCTCCTACGAGCAGTACGTC. It is translated as CASSCFRLAGGDSSYEQYV.

The chain employs TRBV5-1 and TRBJ2-1, with TRBD2 matching over 13 bases. The J segment lost 10 bases and the V segment lost 3 bases, leaving 7 bases of the junction unmatched. CDR1 SGHRS and CDR2 YFSETQ come from the germline V gene. The CDR3 extends over 15 amino acids. The CDR3 sequence is CASSSTSGGPREQFF. The CDR3 DNA is TGCGCCAGCAGCTCGACTAGCGGGGGGCCCAGGGAGCAGTTCTTC. Together with reference TRBV5-1 and TRBJ2-1, the CDR3 gives the full variable domain: KAGVTQTPRYLIKTRGQQVTLSCSPISGHRSVSWYQQTPGQGLQFLFEYFSETQRNKGNFPGRFSGRQFSNSRSEMNVSTLELGDSALYLCASSSTSGGPREQFFGPGTRLTVL.

This clone was seen once. The V gene is TRBV11-2, the J gene TRBJ2-3; unclear D gene. The ends were cut back, 3 bases at V and 8 bases at J, with 12 bases in the middle. From germline, CDR1 is SGHAT and CDR2 FQNNGV. There are 13 residues in the CDR3. The CDR3 is CASSFRQRATQYF. DNA for the CDR3: TGTGCCAGCAGCTTCCGACAAAGGGCTACGCAGTATTTT.

This sequence joins TRBV14 and TRBJ2-1; 7 nucleotides line up with TRBD2. The CDR3 is 17 amino acids. With 5 bases clipped from V and 8 bases from J, the junction kept 18 bases outside the gene matches. CDR1 is SGHDN and CDR2 is FVKESK in the germline V gene. This CDR3 reads CASSTLAAMIVGDEQFF. In nucleotides, the CDR3 is TGTGCCAGCAGCACCCTAGCGGCCATGATAGTCGGGGATGAGCAGTTCTTC.

The J gene is TRBJ2-2, the V gene TRBV7-6; 10 bases line up with TRBD2. The trim removed 2 bases at V and 4 bases at J, leaving 7 bases unmatched. CDR3 length equals 17 residues. The germline gives CDR1 SGHVS, CDR2 FNYEAQ. CDR3 sequence (DNA): TGTGCCAGCAGCTTACCGAGCGGGAGGGCCGGCACCGGGGAGCTGTTTTTT. Protein product: CASSLPSGRAGTGELFF.

Only one count was recorded for this clone. This chain connects TRBV28 to TRBJ1-3, with unresolved D. The CDR3 loop spans 16 amino acids. CDR1 is MDHEN and CDR2 is SYDVKM in the germline V gene. V lost 4 bases to trimming and J lost 4 bases, with 17 bases between them. CDR3 residues: CASSSPYAATGNTIYF. The CDR3 nucleotides read TGTGCCAGCAGTTCGCCGTACGCGGCAACCGGAAACACCATATATTTT.

The chain uses TRBV6-4 and TRBJ2-1, with 7 bases that match TRBD2. V was pared by 3 bases and J by 7 bases, with 9 bases of the junction left unmatched. This CDR3 spans 15 amino acids. Germline lookup yields CDR1 MRHNA and CDR2 SNTAGT. The CDR3 DNA follows: TGTGCCAGCAGTGAATCTACGGCTAGCGGAAATGAGCAGTTCTTC. Its translation: CASSESTASGNEQFF.

The rearrangement uses TRBV15 and TRBJ1-1; D ambiguous. Germline V gene lookup returns CDR1 LNHNV and CDR2 YYDKDF (reference sequence). V lost 0 bases to trimming and J lost 4 bases, with 9 bases between them. CDR3 length: 14 amino acids. The CDR3 loop reads CATSRDFAGTEAFF. The DNA of the CDR3 is TGTGCCACCAGCAGAGATTTCGCGGGCACTGAAGCTTTCTTT. Together with reference TRBV15 and TRBJ1-1, the CDR3 gives the full variable domain: DAMVIQNPRYQVTQFGKPVTLSCSQTLNHNVMYWYQQKSSQAPKLLFHYYDKDFNNEADTPDNFQSRRPNTSFCFLDIRSPGLGDTAMYLCATSRDFAGTEAFFGQGTRLTVV.

The CDR3 sequence is CAISTPRGATYNEQFF. Written as DNA, the CDR3 is TGTGCCATCAGTACTCCCAGGGGAGCCACCTACAATGAGCAGTTCTTC. This rearrangement joins TRBV10-3 to TRBJ2-1; a possible D gene is TRBD1 (6 bases). CDR3 length equals 16 residues. The germline gives CDR1 ENHRY, CDR2 SYGVKD. V lost 5 bases and J 2 bases, leaving 16 bases between the germline ends.

The chain is built from TRBV19 and TRBJ1-3, with TRBD1 matching over 8 bases. The ends lost 10 bases at V and 8 bases at J; junction bases unmatched: 13. The CDR3 spans 14 residues. CDR1 LNHDA and CDR2 SQIVND come from the germline V gene (reference sequence). The CDR3 DNA follows: TGTGCCACAACTAGGGACAGGAGATGGGACACCATATATTTT. It translates to CATTRDRRWDTIYF.

The chain joins TRBV7-2 to TRBJ2-3; TRBD2 agrees at 7 bases. Trimming took 0 bases from V and 1 from J; bases not matched to a gene: 1. This CDR3 comprises 15 residues. Germline CDR1 is SGHTA and CDR2 is FQGNSA. The CDR3 DNA follows: TGTGCCAGCAGCTTAGCGGCGGGGGGCACAGATACGCAGTATTTT. Protein product: CASSLAAGGTDTQYF.

This chain links TRBV5-4 with TRBJ2-7; possible D gene TRBD2, 6 bases. Germline loops: CDR1 SGHNT, CDR2 YYREEE (reference sequence). Trimming stripped 1 base from V and 4 bases from J, with 15 bases between. The CDR3 loop spans 15 amino acids. The CDR3 DNA sequence: TGTGCCAGCAGCTTGCTCGGGGGAAGTGGGTACGAGCAGTACTTC. It encodes CASSLLGGSGYEQYF.

The chain joins TRBV19 to TRBJ2-2; D may be TRBD1 or TRBD2 (7 bases each). Germline V CDR1 and CDR2: LNHDA, SQIVND (reference sequence). The CDR3 is made up of 17 amino acids. V lost 6 bases, J lost 7 bases, and 24 bases lay in between. The CDR3: CASRAGGSGSFLGELFF. The CDR3 nucleotides are TGTGCCAGTAGAGCAGGGGGTAGCGGGTCGTTCCTCGGGGAGCTGTTTTTT.

This chain links TRBV4-1 with TRBJ2-1; 12 bases are shared with TRBD2. This CDR3 contains 14 residues. Germline CDR1 is MGHRA and CDR2 is YSYEKL. V shed 5 bases and J 6 bases; nucleotides not matched to a gene: 2. CDR3 DNA sequence: TGCGCCAGCAGCACTAGCGGGGGGCTCAATGAGCAGTTCTTC. Its protein product is CASSTSGGLNEQFF.